This T cell receptor beta chain stems from a study of control samples from healthy donors and cancer patients. The junction had 8 bases not matched to a gene; V was cut back by 0 bases and J by 0 bases. This CDR3 is 17 amino acids long. Per the germline V gene, CDR1 is SGDLS and CDR2 is YYNGEE. Repertoires were generated with immunoSEQ multiplex PCR, while TCRdb's copy carries only in-frame clones and drops some. The sample records 75,000 to 100,000 clones, 80% to 90% being singletons. The sequence derives from a man aged 25 to 45 in good health. Sequences were obtained from blood. The chain uses TRBV9 and TRBJ2-7, with TRBD2 identical over 8 bases. The chain's CDR3 is CASSVDLTGTSSYEQYF. The CDR3 nucleotides are TGTGCCAGCAGCGTAGACTTAACCGGGACTAGCTCCTACGAGCAGTACTTC.